The T cell receptor beta chain described here comes from a study of T cell changes during pregnancy in multiple sclerosis. Measured with immunoSEQ multiplex PCR; TCRdb has only the in-frame clones, and not every one. The sample has approximately 110,000 clones, more than 85% seen once. CDR1 is SGHRS, CDR2 YFSETQ, per germline. The V and J ends lost 0 bases and 4 bases, in that order; junction bases with no gene match: 5. CDR3 length: 16 amino acids. The sample was peripheral blood, taken in the third trimester of pregnancy. This clonotype was obtained from a female donor with multiple sclerosis, enrolled in a pregnancy study. J is TRBJ2-2 and V is TRBV5-1; 8 bases map to TRBD2. The CDR3 DNA reads as TGCGCCAGCAGCTTGGAGGCTAGCGGGCTCACCGGGGAGCTGTTTTTT. Translated: CASSLEASGLTGELFF. The variable domain in full, with the rest retrieved from reference TRBV5-1 and TRBJ2-2, is KAGVTQTPRYLIKTRGQQVTLSCSPISGHRSVSWYQQTPGQGLQFLFEYFSETQRNKGNFPGRFSGRQFSNSRSEMNVSTLELGDSALYLCASSLEASGLTGELFFGEGSRLTVL.